This T cell receptor (beta chain) is drawn from a study of T-cell memory formation after mild COVID-19 (dated by TCRdb to the early 2020s). Describing the broader study: Most TCR sequence clusters were specific to one of the two donors. T-cell clones expanding and contracting after mild COVID-19 in a couple of donors were tracked by longitudinal TCRalpha and TCRbeta repertoire sequencing. The cohort comprised two young, previously healthy adult volunteers, one female and one male. Broad study findings and their caveats: Whether the second-wave clones peaking on day 37 were SARS-CoV-2 specific was not confirmed. The study covered only a couple of mild cases, and larger cohorts including severe cases with pre-infection samples were considered necessary. Contracting CD4+ clones turned up mainly in the CM and EM memory subsets, whereas EMRA was where CD8+ clones were enriched. Some responding clones were detected in pre-infection memory, which suggested that pre-existing cross-reactive memory T cells had joined the SARS-CoV-2 response. Clones that contracted from day 15 to 85 showed balanced CD4/CD8 phenotypes, whereas a second wave of clones that expanded from day 15 to 37 leaned towards CD4+.

PBMCs were isolated by Ficoll-Paque density gradient centrifugation. This clonotype was observed many times. Which antigen it targets is not known. No base quality values were provided; no much bigger clone lies one nucleotide off. Germline trimming: 5 bases from V, 4 bases from J; junction bases outside gene matches: 8. The CDR3 measures 15 amino acids from cysteine to phenylalanine. The sequence is cut down to CDR3 DNA, 45 bases in frame from base 1. The germline V gene supplies CDR1 SGHNT and CDR2 YENEEA. The instrument given in TCRdb is Illumina NovaSeq 6000. TCRalpha and TCRbeta cDNA libraries were constructed by 5'RACE with constant-segment primers, with sample barcodes and unique molecular identifiers being introduced. Trizol reagent was used to extract RNA from every sample. Libraries were amplified in two PCR steps, with a second sample barcode and Illumina TruSeq adapters added in the second step. Sequencing of the libraries was done on an Illumina NovaSeq, producing 2 x 150 bp paired-end reads. Regarding the original processing steps: Reads were demultiplexed and collapsed into UMI-guided consensus sequences with migec v1.2.7. Using mixcr v2.1.11, UMI consensuses were aligned to TRA and TRB V and J templates and then assembled into clonotypes. Expanded or contracted clonotypes were those called significant by both edgeR and NoisET, with noise models trained on biological replicates. For edgeR calls, a false discovery rate-adjusted p below 0.01 and a log2 fold-change threshold of 1 were applied. As an exploratory analysis of dynamics, max-normalized trajectories of the 1000 most abundant clonotypes were examined with PCA combined with hierarchical clustering. Each responding clone was given a CD4 or CD8 phenotype based on the CD4+ and CD8+ repertoires, which had been sequenced separately. Starting from the raw public reads, TCRdb applied fastp trimming at Q25, assembled clones with MiXCR and retained in-frame beta chains. Entries are consolidated by CDR3 protein sequence, retaining the most common genes and DNA. The V and J calls, along with clone size, are taken from TCRdb and not from the paper's own processing. The sample contains about 150,000 distinct CDR3 sequences, about 6.1% of them found a single time. Approximately 2.2% of the sample is held by the ten biggest clonotypes.

This sequence uses TRBV11-3 and TRBJ2-7; 10 middle bases align to TRBD1. The sequence was obtained from an adult woman who had mild COVID-19 (a few samples of this study predate the infection). The sample titles of this study are shuffled in the database, so cell type and time point are left out; the donor was told from shared clones. The sample consisted of PBMCs or a T cell subset sorted from them (not recorded which). The nucleotides read TGTGCCAGCAGCAATTTCCGGGACAGGGGTTACGAGCAGTACTTC. This gives the protein CASSNFRDRGYEQYF.